Listed below are T cell receptor beta chains from one sample, sequenced in a study of blood T cell repertoires in COVID-19. Profiling relied on immunoSEQ multiplex PCR, and the TCRdb table lists in-frame clones only, not all of them. The sample lists 270,000 or so clones; approximately 81% were seen once. The sequenced sample consisted of peripheral blood. These TCRs come from a woman under 30 with acute or convalescent COVID-19. The conserved cysteine and the conserved F or W are not part of the CDR3 here.

TRBV6-5	TRBJ1-5	ASSPPGVYQPQH
TRBV4-2	TRBJ1-2	ASSQGRTTNYGYT
TRBV6-6	TRBJ2-3	ASSRLAGGATDTQY
TRBV19	TRBJ1-4	ASRPGGVGRGEKLF
TRBV27	TRBJ2-7	ASSSGFGYEQY
TRBV5-1	TRBJ2-3	ASRWTGGADTQY
TRBV5-6	TRBJ1-6	ASRRSISQSSSYNSPLH
TRBV11-2	TRBJ2-7	ASSFSYEQY
TRBV3-1/TRBV3-2	TRBJ2-7	ASSQQGSLYEQY
TRBV7-9	TRBJ1-1	ASSSPGKGKTEAF
TRBV6-2/TRBV6-3	TRBJ2-7	ASSSILGTSGSSYEQY
TRBV14	TRBJ2-7	ASSQGARGTYEQY
TRBV27	TRBJ2-7	ASSLQGPYEQY
TRBV6-2/TRBV6-3	TRBJ1-5	ASSYSGAGENQPQH
TRBV10-2	TRBJ2-7	ASRNMGQGKDYEQY
TRBV13	TRBJ1-2	ASSINRDSYNYGYT
TRBV21-1	TRBJ2-4	ASSPSKNIQY
TRBV11-2	TRBJ2-3	ASSPRSDTQY
TRBV28	TRBJ2-5	ASSSSQKGGRRETQY